The clone carrying this T cell receptor (beta chain) was found many times. Its target is unknown. The data originate from a study of identical twins' blood T cells. Study conclusions and caveats: V gene usage reportedly matched far better within twin pairs than unrelated donors.

From the 5' RACE reads, TCRdb called clonotypes with MiXCR, one entry per CDR3 protein. The sample has a few hundred thousand distinct CDR3 sequences; more than 25% are singletons. The V gene's germline CDR1 is SGDLS and CDR2 YYNGEE. The CDR3 is made up of 11 amino acids. V lost 3 bases and J lost 9, with 9 bases in between. The chain is built from TRBV9 and TRBJ1-1; D is unclear. The sample taken for sequencing was PBMCs. The TCR comes from a woman between 18 and 55 years old in good health. The CDR3 DNA sequence: TGTGCCAGCAGCGACGGGTCAAAAGCTTTCTTT. The encoded protein is CASSDGSKAFF.